This T cell receptor (beta chain) was profiled in a study of blood T cell repertoires in COVID-19 (TCRdb year 2020). A note on the overall study: The collaborator samples originated in the United States, Italy and Spain and spanned the acute and convalescent phases of COVID-19. The material from the prospective study consisted of cDNA or gDNA derived from T cells, B-cell-depleted T cells, or PBMCs. The dataset comprised deeply sampled blood TCRbeta repertoires from subjects exposed to, actively infected with, or recovered from COVID-19. The repertoires were released in a freely available public database meant as a resource for research on the immune response to SARS-CoV-2. Samples were obtained from the ongoing ImmuneRACE study (first 160 participants) and from roughly 1,300 subjects provided by 6 global collaborators. The sample metadata nearly always contained a de-identified subject ID, COVID-19 status, age in years and sex. Where HLA class I and class II types were available, the types were taken from metadata supplied by the sample provider, not from assay-based typing.

Spanning cysteine to phenylalanine, the CDR3 consists of 13 amino acids. The DNA shown is the 39-base CDR3, in frame from base 1. CDR1 and CDR2 are read off the germline V gene (reference sequence) as SEHNR and FQNEAQ. V gives up 8 bases and J gives up 0 bases, and the segment between their germline ends measures 9 bases. Comments on this clone: Its antigen target is currently unknown. Base-call qualities are not available, and no considerably larger clone is one nucleotide away.

Summary of the overall study and its limitations: Clinical and demographic metadata were provided uncurated, with the amount varying by source and participant.

TCRbeta CDR3 regions were amplified from genomic DNA by means of the immunoSEQ Assay, a bias-controlled multiplex PCR. On the study's bioinformatics: The number of nucleated cells in each sample was estimated from the amplification of reference gene primers within the assay. To quantify the absolute abundance of each unique TCRbeta CDR3 rearrangement, sequence reads were collapsed and filtered. For each sample, productive Simpson clonality was calculated as the square root of Simpson's diversity index across productive rearrangements. In TCRdb, the immuneACCESS table is reduced to in-frame sequences with V and J assigned. These tables do not hold every clone; where another copy was compared, an unresolved V gene accounts for under half, and the others remain unexplained. The DNA gave D and trimming, while V, J and clone size come from that table. This sample is represented by under 70,000 clones; around three quarters of them were singletons. The top ten hold about a tenth of the sample.

Whole blood was collected in K2EDTA tubes by collaborating institutions according to the institutions' own protocols. For TCRbeta analysis, collaborator samples were shipped as frozen whole blood, as isolated PBMCs, or as DNA extracted from either sample type. The rearranged chain carries TRBV7-9 and TRBJ2-3; too little of a D gene remains to name it. This sequence originates from a human donor in a cohort sampled during active COVID-19. The sequenced material came from peripheral blood. The sequenced DNA: TGTGCCAGCGTTTCGACTAGCACAGATACGCAGTATTTT. Translated, this gives CASVSTSTDTQYF.